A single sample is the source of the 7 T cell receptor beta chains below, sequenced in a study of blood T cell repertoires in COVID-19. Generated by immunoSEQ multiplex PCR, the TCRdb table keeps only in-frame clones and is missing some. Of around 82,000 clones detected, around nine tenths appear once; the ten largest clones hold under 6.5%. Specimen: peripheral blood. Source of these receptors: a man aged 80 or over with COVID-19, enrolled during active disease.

CDR3 in DNA: TGTGCCATCAGTAAACAGGGTTCGGGACAGAATGAGCAGTTCTTC. Residues: CAISKQGSGQNEQFF. This sequence joins TRBV10-3 and TRBJ2-1; the match to TRBD1 covers 7 bases. Germline V gene sequence: CDR1 ENHRY, CDR2 SYGVKD. The CDR3 runs 15 residues. V lost 5 bases, J lost 7 bases, and 11 bases stayed unmatched.

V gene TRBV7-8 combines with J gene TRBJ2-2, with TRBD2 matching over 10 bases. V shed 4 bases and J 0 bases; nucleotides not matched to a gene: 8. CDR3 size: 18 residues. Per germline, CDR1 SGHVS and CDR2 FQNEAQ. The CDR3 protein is CASSSPIAGGANTGELFF. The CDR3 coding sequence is TGTGCCAGCAGCTCGCCAATAGCGGGGGGTGCGAACACCGGGGAGCTGTTTTTT.

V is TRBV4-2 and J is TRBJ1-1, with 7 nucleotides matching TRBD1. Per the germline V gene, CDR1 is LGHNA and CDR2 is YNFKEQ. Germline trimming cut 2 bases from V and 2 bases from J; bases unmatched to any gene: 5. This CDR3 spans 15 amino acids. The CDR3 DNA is TGTGCCAGCAGCCAATCAACAGGGGCTAACACTGAAGCTTTCTTT. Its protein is CASSQSTGANTEAFF.

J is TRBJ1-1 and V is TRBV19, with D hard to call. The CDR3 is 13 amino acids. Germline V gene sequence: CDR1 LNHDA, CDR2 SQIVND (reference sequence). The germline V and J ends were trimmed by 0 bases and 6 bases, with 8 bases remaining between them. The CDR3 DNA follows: TGTGCCAGTAGTATAGATCTTGAGGCTGAAGCTTTCTTT. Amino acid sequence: CASSIDLEAEAFF.

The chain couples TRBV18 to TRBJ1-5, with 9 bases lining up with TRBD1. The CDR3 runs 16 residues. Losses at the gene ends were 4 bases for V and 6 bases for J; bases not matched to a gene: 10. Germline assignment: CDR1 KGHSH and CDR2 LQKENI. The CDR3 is CASSLTTQGAGQPQHF. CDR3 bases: TGTGCCAGCTCACTGACGACACAGGGGGCTGGTCAGCCCCAGCATTTT.

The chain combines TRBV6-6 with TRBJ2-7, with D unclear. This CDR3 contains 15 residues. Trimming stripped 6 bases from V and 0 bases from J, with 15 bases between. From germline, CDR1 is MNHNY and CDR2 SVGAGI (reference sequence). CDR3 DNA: TGTGCCAGCAGCCCATCGGTTGCGAGCTCCTACGAGCAGTACTTC. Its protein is CASSPSVASSYEQYF.

Here the CDR3 reads CASSPSRGLTDTQYF. CDR3 DNA: TGTGCCAGCAGCCCCTCGCGGGGCCTCACAGATACGCAGTATTTT. The rearrangement joins TRBV7-2 to TRBJ2-3; D may be TRBD2 (6 bases). Between the trimmed V and J ends, which lost 5 bases and 2 bases, there was a span of 14 bases. Germline lookup yields CDR1 SGHTA and CDR2 FQGNSA. The CDR3 loop spans 15 amino acids.